This T cell receptor (beta chain) originates from a study of blood T cell repertoires in COVID-19. V gave up 3 bases and J gave up 0 bases, with 9 bases separating them. In germline, CDR1 is SGHAT, CDR2 FQNNGV. CDR3 length equals 14 residues. Only in-frame clones appear in the TCRdb table, and some are missing; sequencing was by immunoSEQ multiplex PCR. The profile shows about 77,000 clones, approximately 79% of them singletons. The chain joins TRBV11-2 to TRBJ2-7; D is unclear. This receptor was identified in a man aged 70 or older with active or convalescent COVID-19. Sequencing input: peripheral blood. Here the CDR3 reads CASSFDYSSYEQYF. The CDR3 DNA follows: TGTGCCAGCAGCTTTGATTACAGCTCCTACGAGCAGTACTTC.